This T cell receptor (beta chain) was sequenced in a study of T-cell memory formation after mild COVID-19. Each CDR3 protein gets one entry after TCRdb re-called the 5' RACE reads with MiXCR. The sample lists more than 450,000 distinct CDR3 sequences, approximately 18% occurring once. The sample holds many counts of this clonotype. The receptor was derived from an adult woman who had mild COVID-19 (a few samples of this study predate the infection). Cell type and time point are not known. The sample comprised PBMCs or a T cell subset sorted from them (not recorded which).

The CDR3 region has the DNA TGCGCCAGCAGCATCGGACTAGCGGGCACAGATACGCAGTATTTT. Its translation: CASSIGLAGTDTQYF. The chain is built from TRBV5-1 and TRBJ2-3; 10 nucleotides line up with TRBD2. This CDR3 is 15 amino acids long. J gave up 1 base and V 4 bases, and 3 bases lay outside the gene matches. Germline loops: CDR1 SGHRS, CDR2 YFSETQ.